This TCR beta chain was profiled in a study of graft-versus-host responses after intestinal transplantation (dated by TCRdb to the early 2020s). Background on the whole study: The transplants that recipients got were multivisceral, liver-intestinal, or isolated intestinal. Anti-thymocyte globulin induction was given to all recipients, followed by maintenance tacrolimus and steroids for around three years. Graft-versus-host and host-versus-graft alloreactive T cell clones were tracked in the graft, circulation and bone marrow after intestinal transplantation using bulk TCR-beta CDR3 sequencing. Alloreactive clones were identified by sequencing pre-transplant mixed lymphocyte reaction products and comparing them with unstimulated pre-transplant donor and recipient T cells. The cohort enrolled some 23 intestinal transplant recipients including one retransplant, and a few patients lacking pretransplant specimens were excluded. A peak of at least 4% donor T cells among recipient peripheral blood mononuclear cells was the definition used for donor T cell macrochimerism. Samples from a few later patients were sequenced in-house on an Illumina MiSeq with MiXCR processing rather than by the commercial service.

This clone counts as medium-sized (0.01 to 0.1%). Base-call qualities are not available, and no considerably larger clone is one nucleotide away. The sample's time point, from its label and the paper: cells obtained before transplantation from donor or recipient. Mixed lymphocyte reactions plated around 200,000 CFSE-labeled pre-transplant responders with around 200,000 irradiated violet-dye-labeled stimulators and were cultured for 6 days. Proliferating CD3+CD4+CFSE-low and CD3+CD8+CFSE-low responder cells were FACS-sorted on a BD Influx sorter after the mixed lymphocyte reaction. The library was obtained by the immunoSEQ multiplex PCR assay. In most patients, genomic DNA was isolated using the Qiagen DNeasy Blood and Tissue Kit and sent frozen to Adaptive Biotechnologies for TCR sequencing. For most patients, genomic DNA was subjected to high-throughput TCR-beta CDR3 sequencing by Adaptive Biotechnologies. In the paper's pipeline: TCR sequencing data for over 15 patients were retrieved from Adaptive's ImmunoSEQ software; three other patients were processed with MiXCR and VDJtools. To correct CD4 versus CD8 sorting errors, any sequence found in both subsets at a frequency ratio below 5:1 was removed. CDR3 nucleotide sequences shared by donor and recipient were removed because the origin of these sequences could not be assigned. At least 2-fold expansion over unstimulated cells and a minimum CFSE-low frequency of 0.002% (template counts) or 0.001% (read counts) were required for clones to be classified as alloreactive. A clone was considered mappable if detected in the sequenced pre-transplant spleen, lymph node, or MLR CFSE-low populations of the donor or recipient. The cumulative frequency of alloreactive clones was calculated as a percentage of all sequences, weighted by copy number. What TCRdb holds here is the immuneACCESS table cut down to in-frame rearrangements. Part of the clones is not present; checked against another copy, under half of the missing clones reflect an unresolved V gene, and the others are unexplained. V and J calls plus clone size are reproduced from that table; the DNA served to infer D and trimming. The sample contains several thousand clones, about a fifth of them found a single time. The ten largest clones add up to more than 5% of the sample.

Results and caveats for the whole study, not just this receptor: High GvH to HvG T cell clonal ratios were observed in the allografts of patients with donor T cell macrochimerism. Conclusions were limited by the relatively low number and heterogeneity of intestinal transplant patients. GvH clones were detected in recipient bone marrow, and some appeared earlier in ileal mucosa or blood, consistent with an intestinal mucosal origin. Early after transplant, peak levels of circulating GvH clones were found to be associated with declines in HvG clones.

This specimen consisted of alloreactive CD4+ T cells from a mixed lymphocyte reaction culture, obtained before transplantation. What the cell subset or site label conveys for this sample: CFSE-low proliferating T cells sorted from roughly 6-day pre-transplant mixed lymphocyte reaction (GvH or HvG direction). The source of this sequence is a human patient who was an organ donor for intestinal transplantation.

The DNA sequence follows: TGCAGCGTTGTAACAGGTTCCTACAATGAGCAGTTCTTC. It translates to CSVVTGSYNEQFF. The chain joins TRBV29-1 to TRBJ2-1; a tentative D call is TRBD1 (5 bases match). Trimming at the junction amounts to 4 bases on V and 1 base on J, and the germline ends lie 8 bases apart. CDR1 and CDR2 (SQVTM, ANQGSEA) derive from the germline V gene. The CDR3 has 13 amino acids, counting the end cysteine and phenylalanine. Left in the record is the CDR3 DNA by itself, 39 bases read in frame from the first base.